This T cell receptor beta chain was recovered during a study of T cells after yellow fever vaccination. This clonotype was detected only a few times. Via MiXCR, TCRdb re-called the 5' RACE reads, giving one row per CDR3 protein. The data show about 240,000 distinct CDR3 sequences, about 7.1% seen once. The CDR3 runs to 14 residues. V was shortened by 2 bases and J by 3 bases, with 8 bases between the two germline ends. In germline, CDR1 is PRHDT, CDR2 FYEKMQ (reference sequence). Sequenced material: CD4+ T cells sorted from PBMCs, taken 15 days after the yellow fever booster vaccination. This chain connects TRBV13 to TRBJ2-1; D is undetermined. The clonotype comes from a man in his thirties or forties who received the YFV17D yellow fever vaccine. The DNA of the CDR3 is TGTGCCAGCAGCTTAAGTCTCGGCTACAATGAGCAGTTCTTC. Protein sequence: CASSLSLGYNEQFF. Variable domain in full (rest from reference TRBV13 and TRBJ2-1): AAGVIQSPRHLIKEKRETATLKCYPIPRHDTVYWYQQGPGQDPQFLISFYEKMQSDKGSIPDRFSAQQFSDYHSELNMSSLELGDSALYFCASSLSLGYNEQFFGPGTRLTVL.